This TCR beta chain was identified in a study of CD8 T cells in Susac syndrome. With random hexamers, roughly 0.45 to 1 ug RNA was reverse transcribed. TCRdb ran MiXCR on the immunoSEQ multiplex PCR reads and lists one entry per CDR3 protein. The data hold over 350,000 distinct CDR3 sequences, with approximately 85% observed a single time. Comment on this clonotype: Its antigen is unidentified.

The sequenced target, TCR beta, came from blood CD8+ and CD4+ T cells. The germline CDR1 and CDR2 sequences are MNHEY and SVGAGI. Trimming removed 6 bases from V and 3 bases from J; junction bases left unmatched: 10. This CDR3 comprises 15 residues. Study conclusions and caveats: Regarding the TCR sequencing and HLA analysis, the study admitted that a relatively small number of individuals were involved.

The rearrangement uses TRBV6-5 and TRBJ2-7, with TRBD2 identical over 8 bases. The sequence was collected from a human donor with multiple sclerosis. Sequencing was done on a sample of CD8+ T cells from PBMCs. DNA of the CDR3: TGTGCCAGCAGCAGAAATCCCGGGACTAGCTACGAGCAGTACTTC. Its protein product is CASSRNPGTSYEQYF.